This T cell receptor (beta chain) comes out of a study of T-cell memory formation after mild COVID-19. Findings and caveats of the study: Clones which contracted sat mainly in CM and EM if CD4+, and in EMRA if CD8+.

Germline lookup yields CDR1 SQVTM and CDR2 ANQGSEA. The CDR3 is 13 amino acids. V gave up 4 bases and J gave up 12 bases; unmatched junction bases: 11. As to this clonotype: Its cognate antigen is unknown.

From 5'RACE with constant-segment primers came TCR alpha and TCR beta cDNA libraries that carried sample barcodes and UMIs. TCRdb re-derived calls from the 5' RACE reads in MiXCR, one entry per CDR3 protein. The table lists about 110,000 distinct CDR3 sequences, about an eighth of them singletons. The origin of this receptor is a man between 18 and 35 years old who had mild COVID-19 (a few samples of this study predate the infection). Cell type and time point are not known. The genes are TRBV29-1 and TRBJ1-1; TRBD1 matches 10 bases. The sample was PBMCs or a T cell subset sorted from them (not recorded which). The CDR3 DNA sequence: TGCAGCGTTGTCCTGGACAGGGGGTTCTCACCTTTCTTT. Its translation is CSVVLDRGFSPFF.